This T cell receptor beta chain emerged from a study of blood T cell repertoires in COVID-19 (dated by TCRdb to 2018 to 2021). About the investigation overall: Samples covering the acute and convalescent phases of COVID-19 were provided by collaborators in the United States, Italy and Spain. The material from the prospective study consisted of cDNA or gDNA derived from T cells, B-cell-depleted T cells, or PBMCs. The dataset comprised deeply sampled blood TCRbeta repertoires from subjects exposed to, actively infected with, or recovered from COVID-19. The repertoires were released in a freely available public database meant as a resource for research on the immune response to SARS-CoV-2. The samples were drawn from the first 160 participants of the ongoing ImmuneRACE study and from 950 to 1,500 subjects provided by 6 global collaborators. A de-identified subject ID, COVID-19 status, age in years and sex were almost always included in the sample metadata. Where HLA class I and class II types were available, the types were taken from metadata supplied by the sample provider, not from assay-based typing.

Findings and caveats that apply to the study as a whole: The amount of clinical and demographic metadata varied by source and participant and was provided uncurated.

As regards this clone: The antigen it recognizes is unknown. Base qualities are not at hand, and no much larger clone is one base apart.

TCRbeta CDR3 regions were amplified from genomic DNA using the immunoSEQ Assay, a bias-controlled multiplex PCR. Turning to the authors' computational methods: Within the assay, amplification of reference gene primers was used to estimate how many nucleated cells each sample contained. To quantify the absolute abundance of each unique TCRbeta CDR3 rearrangement, sequence reads were collapsed and filtered. For each sample, productive Simpson clonality was calculated as the square root of Simpson's diversity index over productive rearrangements. Sourced from immuneACCESS, this table was stored by TCRdb with only in-frame sequences that have V and J called. A share of the clones is absent; for the studies checked, an unresolved V gene accounts for under half, and the remainder has no known explanation. The V and J calls and clone size were taken over from that table, and D and trimming were inferred from the DNA. This sample gives more than 95,000 clones in total; around 87% of them show up just once. The top ten clonotypes cover less than 8% of the sample.

Each collaborating institution followed its own protocols to collect whole blood in K2EDTA tubes. For TCRbeta analysis, collaborator samples were shipped as frozen whole blood, as isolated PBMCs, or as DNA extracted from either sample type. Counted from cysteine to phenylalanine, this CDR3 has 19 amino acids. Just the 57-base CDR3 DNA is kept, in frame starting at base 1. Recombination linked TRBV21-1 to TRBJ1-6; the table gives TRBD1 as D, unverified against the DNA. TRBV21-1 is noted as a pseudogene. The sample taken for sequencing was peripheral blood. This sequence was found in a man over 45 with acute or convalescent COVID-19. The nucleotides read TGTGCCAGCAGCACCCAAGGGGAAGGGCCAAGCTCCTATAATTCACCCCTCCACTTT. It is translated as CASSTQGEGPSSYNSPLHF.